Listed below are T cell receptor beta chains from one sample, sequenced in a study of T cells after yellow fever vaccination. From the 5' RACE reads, TCRdb called clonotypes with MiXCR, one entry per CDR3 protein. Of about 210,000 distinct CDR3 sequences in the sample, over 6.5% were seen once. Sequencing was performed on CD4+ T cells sorted from PBMCs, taken on the day of the yellow fever booster vaccination. Source of these receptors: a young man who received the YFV17D yellow fever vaccine. The CDR3 runs from the conserved cysteine through the conserved F or W. Fields, in order: clone size, V gene, D gene, CDR3 length, J gene, CDR3 protein, CDR3 DNA. The D gene is left open where the match is weak. Part of the rows lack a size; the others show once, few, many or a class for expanded clones.

clone_size: -
v_call: TRBV29-1
d_call: TRBD1
cdr3_length: 13
j_call: TRBJ2-5
cdr3_aa: CSVARTGGETQYF
cdr3_nt: TGCAGCGTTGCACGGACAGGGGGAGAGACCCAGTACTTC

clone_size: few
v_call: TRBV2
d_call: -
cdr3_length: 11
j_call: TRBJ1-1
cdr3_aa: CASSVFEAAFF
cdr3_nt: TGTGCCAGCAGTGTGTTCGAGGCAGCTTTCTTT

clone_size: many
v_call: TRBV6-6
d_call: -
cdr3_length: 12
j_call: TRBJ1-4
cdr3_aa: CASGGSNEKLFF
cdr3_nt: TGTGCCAGCGGGGGGTCCAATGAAAAACTGTTTTTT

clone_size: few
v_call: TRBV7-9
d_call: -
cdr3_length: 16
j_call: TRBJ2-1
cdr3_aa: CASSLADRSSYNEQFF
cdr3_nt: TGTGCCAGCAGCTTAGCAGACCGTAGCTCCTACAATGAGCAGTTCTTC

clone_size: -
v_call: TRBV18
d_call: TRBD2
cdr3_length: 15
j_call: TRBJ2-7
cdr3_aa: CASSPQTLAGDEQYF
cdr3_nt: TGTGCCAGCTCACCCCAAACACTAGCGGGAGATGAGCAGTACTTC

clone_size: few
v_call: TRBV27
d_call: -
cdr3_length: 15
j_call: TRBJ1-2
cdr3_aa: CASSPDWGGDYGYTF
cdr3_nt: TGTGCCAGCAGTCCTGATTGGGGGGGGGACTATGGCTACACCTTC

clone_size: many
v_call: TRBV7-9
d_call: -
cdr3_length: 17
j_call: TRBJ1-5
cdr3_aa: CASSFTPVGGADQPQHF
cdr3_nt: TGTGCCAGCAGCTTCACCCCAGTGGGTGGGGCCGACCAGCCCCAGCATTTT

clone_size: -
v_call: TRBV3-1
d_call: TRBD2
cdr3_length: 16
j_call: TRBJ2-5
cdr3_aa: CASSQGALAGVETQYF
cdr3_nt: TGTGCCAGCAGCCAAGGGGCGCTAGCGGGAGTAGAGACCCAGTACTTC

clone_size: many
v_call: TRBV20-1
d_call: TRBD2
cdr3_length: 14
j_call: TRBJ2-7
cdr3_aa: CSARGLAGAYEQYF
cdr3_nt: TGCAGTGCGAGGGGACTAGCGGGAGCTTACGAGCAGTACTTC

clone_size: many
v_call: TRBV6-5
d_call: -
cdr3_length: 15
j_call: TRBJ2-7
cdr3_aa: CASSYVALTPSEQYF
cdr3_nt: TGTGCCAGCAGTTACGTTGCACTAACCCCGTCCGAGCAGTACTTC

clone_size: few
v_call: TRBV13
d_call: -
cdr3_length: 12
j_call: TRBJ1-4
cdr3_aa: CASSVTEGKLFF
cdr3_nt: TGTGCCAGCAGCGTTACCGAGGGGAAACTGTTTTTT

clone_size: few
v_call: TRBV20-1
d_call: -
cdr3_length: 13
j_call: TRBJ1-2
cdr3_aa: CSATPPGFSGYTF
cdr3_nt: TGCAGTGCCACCCCCCCGGGGTTTAGCGGCTACACCTTC

clone_size: few
v_call: TRBV29-1
d_call: -
cdr3_length: 14
j_call: TRBJ1-2
cdr3_aa: CSVLDFTSRDGYTF
cdr3_nt: TGCAGCGTCCTAGACTTCACTTCAAGGGATGGCTACACCTTC

clone_size: few
v_call: TRBV28
d_call: -
cdr3_length: 15
j_call: TRBJ2-7
cdr3_aa: CASSLLGSDSYEQYF
cdr3_nt: TGTGCCAGCAGTTTATTGGGTAGCGACTCCTACGAGCAGTACTTC

clone_size: few
v_call: TRBV7-2
d_call: TRBD2
cdr3_length: 17
j_call: TRBJ2-5
cdr3_aa: CASSLGGSGVYQETQYF
cdr3_nt: TGTGCCAGCAGCTTAGGGGGTAGCGGGGTGTACCAAGAGACCCAGTACTTC

clone_size: -
v_call: TRBV5-1
d_call: -
cdr3_length: 16
j_call: TRBJ2-2
cdr3_aa: CASAIIGQGNTGELFF
cdr3_nt: TGCGCCAGCGCCATTATTGGGCAGGGGAACACCGGGGAGCTGTTTTTT

clone_size: many
v_call: TRBV12-3/TRBV12-4
d_call: -
cdr3_length: 14
j_call: TRBJ1-1
cdr3_aa: CASSLRTRTVGAFF
cdr3_nt: TGTGCCAGCAGTTTACGGACAAGGACGGTCGGAGCTTTCTTT

clone_size: -
v_call: TRBV10-3
d_call: -
cdr3_length: 13
j_call: TRBJ2-5
cdr3_aa: CAISEGGEETQYF
cdr3_nt: TGTGCCATCAGTGAGGGAGGGGAAGAGACCCAGTACTTC

clone_size: many
v_call: TRBV12-3/TRBV12-4
d_call: TRBD1
cdr3_length: 15
j_call: TRBJ2-5
cdr3_aa: CASSFWDSRSRAQYF
cdr3_nt: TGTGCCAGCAGTTTTTGGGACAGCCGGAGCAGGGCCCAGTACTTC

clone_size: few
v_call: TRBV5-1
d_call: -
cdr3_length: 15
j_call: TRBJ1-1
cdr3_aa: CASSPYGTKNTEAFF
cdr3_nt: TGCGCCAGCAGCCCGTATGGGACCAAGAACACTGAAGCTTTCTTT

clone_size: many
v_call: TRBV12-3/TRBV12-4
d_call: TRBD2
cdr3_length: 15
j_call: TRBJ2-1
cdr3_aa: CASRLAGYSYNEQFF
cdr3_nt: TGTGCCAGCAGGTTAGCGGGGTACTCCTACAATGAGCAGTTCTTC

clone_size: -
v_call: TRBV11-2
d_call: -
cdr3_length: 18
j_call: TRBJ2-6
cdr3_aa: CASSFRTNTRSGANVLTF
cdr3_nt: TGTGCCAGCAGCTTTAGGACAAATACTCGTTCTGGGGCCAACGTCCTGACTTTC

clone_size: few
v_call: TRBV20-1
d_call: -
cdr3_length: 13
j_call: TRBJ2-7
cdr3_aa: CSAREGSSYEQYF
cdr3_nt: TGCAGTGCTAGAGAGGGCAGCTCCTACGAGCAGTACTTC

clone_size: few
v_call: TRBV18
d_call: TRBD1
cdr3_length: 15
j_call: TRBJ2-1
cdr3_aa: CASSPETGTYNEQFF
cdr3_nt: TGTGCCAGCTCACCAGAGACAGGGACATACAATGAGCAGTTCTTC

clone_size: many
v_call: TRBV7-2
d_call: TRBD2
cdr3_length: 17
j_call: TRBJ2-1
cdr3_aa: CASSAGLAGALGNEQFF
cdr3_nt: TGTGCCAGCAGCGCGGGACTAGCGGGAGCCTTGGGTAATGAGCAGTTCTTC

clone_size: few
v_call: TRBV18
d_call: -
cdr3_length: 16
j_call: TRBJ1-5
cdr3_aa: CASSRTTVNSNQPQHF
cdr3_nt: TGTGCCAGCTCACGAACGACAGTAAATAGCAATCAGCCCCAGCATTTT

clone_size: few
v_call: TRBV12-3/TRBV12-4
d_call: -
cdr3_length: 15
j_call: TRBJ2-1
cdr3_aa: CASSFLRGRGNEQFF
cdr3_nt: TGTGCCAGCAGTTTCCTTCGAGGGAGGGGGAATGAGCAGTTCTTC

clone_size: many
v_call: TRBV20-1
d_call: -
cdr3_length: 13
j_call: TRBJ1-2
cdr3_aa: CSGRPSQSDGYTF
cdr3_nt: TGCAGCGGCCGACCCTCTCAGTCAGATGGCTACACCTTC

clone_size: many
v_call: TRBV29-1
d_call: -
cdr3_length: 13
j_call: TRBJ2-5
cdr3_aa: CSAGTFGVETQYF
cdr3_nt: TGCAGCGCTGGGACTTTCGGAGTGGAGACCCAGTACTTC

clone_size: many
v_call: TRBV4-2
d_call: -
cdr3_length: 16
j_call: TRBJ2-5
cdr3_aa: CASSQDPAGAQETQYF
cdr3_nt: TGTGCCAGCAGCCAAGATCCGGCGGGGGCCCAAGAGACCCAGTACTTC

clone_size: many
v_call: TRBV20-1
d_call: -
cdr3_length: 14
j_call: TRBJ1-1
cdr3_aa: CSARAETGPTEAFF
cdr3_nt: TGCAGTGCTAGAGCCGAAACAGGGCCCACTGAAGCTTTCTTT

clone_size: -
v_call: TRBV6-5
d_call: -
cdr3_length: 14
j_call: TRBJ2-1
cdr3_aa: CASSFDSSYNEQFF
cdr3_nt: TGTGCCAGCAGTTTTGACAGCTCCTACAATGAGCAGTTCTTC

clone_size: -
v_call: TRBV20-1
d_call: TRBD2
cdr3_length: 15
j_call: TRBJ2-5
cdr3_aa: CSARDPSGSQETQYF
cdr3_nt: TGCAGTGCTAGAGATCCTAGCGGGAGCCAAGAGACCCAGTACTTC

clone_size: -
v_call: TRBV7-9
d_call: TRBD1
cdr3_length: 15
j_call: TRBJ2-2
cdr3_aa: CASSLPQGPTGELFF
cdr3_nt: TGTGCCAGCAGCTTGCCACAGGGGCCCACCGGGGAGCTGTTTTTT

clone_size: few
v_call: TRBV20-1
d_call: -
cdr3_length: 14
j_call: TRBJ2-7
cdr3_aa: CSARAGQLTYEQYF
cdr3_nt: TGCAGTGCTAGGGCGGGACAGTTAACCTACGAGCAGTACTTC

clone_size: -
v_call: TRBV29-1
d_call: -
cdr3_length: 15
j_call: TRBJ2-1
cdr3_aa: CSVESDSGLYNEQFF
cdr3_nt: TGCAGCGTTGAATCCGACAGCGGGCTCTACAATGAGCAGTTCTTC

clone_size: few
v_call: TRBV7-2
d_call: -
cdr3_length: 17
j_call: TRBJ2-1
cdr3_aa: CASSLARTRGGQQAQFF
cdr3_nt: TGTGCCAGCAGCTTAGCCAGAACTCGGGGGGGACAGCAGGCGCAGTTCTTC

clone_size: -
v_call: TRBV6-5
d_call: -
cdr3_length: 13
j_call: TRBJ2-1
cdr3_aa: CASSYSTWGEQFF
cdr3_nt: TGTGCCAGCAGTTACTCGACCTGGGGTGAGCAGTTCTTC

clone_size: -
v_call: TRBV5-8
d_call: -
cdr3_length: 15
j_call: TRBJ2-2
cdr3_aa: CASSLWGKNTGELFF
cdr3_nt: TGTGCCAGCAGCTTGTGGGGAAAGAACACCGGGGAGCTGTTTTTT

clone_size: -
v_call: TRBV18
d_call: -
cdr3_length: 15
j_call: TRBJ2-6
cdr3_aa: CASSTQGAGANVLTF
cdr3_nt: TGTGCCAGCTCAACCCAGGGTGCTGGGGCCAACGTCCTGACTTTC

clone_size: -
v_call: TRBV7-2
d_call: -
cdr3_length: 16
j_call: TRBJ2-1
cdr3_aa: CASSLEIAAGGNEQFF
cdr3_nt: TGTGCCAGCAGCTTAGAGATCGCGGCTGGGGGGAATGAGCAGTTCTTC

clone_size: many
v_call: TRBV28
d_call: -
cdr3_length: 16
j_call: TRBJ2-5
cdr3_aa: CASPPGPDYFQETQYF
cdr3_nt: TGTGCCAGCCCCCCCGGTCCCGACTATTTCCAAGAGACCCAGTACTTC

clone_size: few
v_call: TRBV20-1
d_call: -
cdr3_length: 12
j_call: TRBJ2-7
cdr3_aa: CSAYPGGREQYF
cdr3_nt: TGCAGTGCTTACCCCGGTGGGCGCGAGCAGTACTTC

clone_size: few
v_call: TRBV20-1
d_call: TRBD1
cdr3_length: 14
j_call: TRBJ2-7
cdr3_aa: CSAPGTGVPYEQYF
cdr3_nt: TGCAGTGCTCCCGGGACAGGGGTGCCCTACGAGCAGTACTTC

clone_size: few
v_call: TRBV5-1
d_call: -
cdr3_length: 14
j_call: TRBJ1-2
cdr3_aa: CASSLVVPNYGYTF
cdr3_nt: TGCGCCAGCAGCTTGGTGGTACCTAACTATGGCTACACCTTC

clone_size: many
v_call: TRBV5-1
d_call: TRBD1
cdr3_length: 17
j_call: TRBJ2-6
cdr3_aa: CASRSGTGSSGANVLTF
cdr3_nt: TGCGCCAGCAGGTCGGGGACAGGCAGCTCTGGGGCCAACGTCCTGACTTTC

clone_size: few
v_call: TRBV6-2/TRBV6-3
d_call: -
cdr3_length: 16
j_call: TRBJ1-4
cdr3_aa: CASSLDPGRIHEKLFF
cdr3_nt: TGTGCCAGCAGCCTGGACCCCGGGAGAATCCATGAAAAACTGTTTTTT

clone_size: many
v_call: TRBV7-3
d_call: TRBD2
cdr3_length: 14
j_call: TRBJ2-3
cdr3_aa: CASSLSTSADTQYF
cdr3_nt: TGTGCCAGCAGCTTGTCCACTAGCGCAGATACGCAGTATTTT

clone_size: few
v_call: TRBV27
d_call: TRBD2
cdr3_length: 17
j_call: TRBJ2-3
cdr3_aa: CASSATGTSGRRDTQYF
cdr3_nt: TGTGCCAGCAGTGCAACCGGGACTAGCGGGAGGAGAGATACGCAGTATTTT

clone_size: many
v_call: TRBV20-1
d_call: -
cdr3_length: 13
j_call: TRBJ2-7
cdr3_aa: CSAGVKVGGEQYF
cdr3_nt: TGCAGTGCGGGAGTGAAGGTTGGGGGCGAGCAGTACTTC

clone_size: many
v_call: TRBV5-1
d_call: TRBD1
cdr3_length: 14
j_call: TRBJ1-1
cdr3_aa: CASSWGQGNTEAFF
cdr3_nt: TGCGCCAGCAGCTGGGGACAGGGGAACACTGAAGCTTTCTTT

clone_size: many
v_call: TRBV19
d_call: -
cdr3_length: 14
j_call: TRBJ2-2
cdr3_aa: CASRGSPNTGELFF
cdr3_nt: TGTGCCAGTCGGGGGAGTCCGAACACCGGGGAGCTGTTTTTT

clone_size: many
v_call: TRBV29-1
d_call: -
cdr3_length: 14
j_call: TRBJ2-5
cdr3_aa: CSVESGPLGETQYF
cdr3_nt: TGCAGCGTTGAGTCAGGGCCCCTAGGGGAGACCCAGTACTTC

clone_size: -
v_call: TRBV20-1
d_call: -
cdr3_length: 13
j_call: TRBJ2-7
cdr3_aa: CSARNRATYEQYF
cdr3_nt: TGCAGTGCTAGAAACAGGGCCACTTACGAGCAGTACTTC

clone_size: few
v_call: TRBV4-1
d_call: TRBD2
cdr3_length: 16
j_call: TRBJ2-1
cdr3_aa: CASSLFTGLANNEQFF
cdr3_nt: TGCGCCAGCAGCCTCTTTACGGGACTAGCGAACAATGAGCAGTTCTTC